This TCR beta chain is drawn from a study of brain T cells in children with intractable seizures. Some clones are missing from TCRdb's copy, which holds only in-frame ones; the method was immunoSEQ multiplex PCR. The top ten hold approximately 3.9% of the sample, which has over 95,000 clones, 85% to 95% seen once. Trimming stripped 3 bases from V and 9 bases from J, with 9 bases between. This CDR3 contains 13 residues. The sequence was collected from a boy in the first two years of life with hemimegalencephaly and intractable seizures. The chain couples TRBV12-3 or TRBV12-4 to TRBJ1-6; unclear D gene. Sequencing used peripheral blood, obtained at surgery. In DNA form, the CDR3 reads TGTGCCAGCAGTTTCACGGGGAGTTCACCCCTCCACTTT. This encodes CASSFTGSSPLHF.